The next 32 T cell receptor beta chains were all read from a single sample in a study of blood T cell repertoires in COVID-19. Only in-frame clones appear in the TCRdb table, and some are missing; sequencing was by immunoSEQ multiplex PCR. The top ten clones hold 25% to 30% of a sample with 90,000 to 150,000 clones, roughly nine tenths of them seen once. The specimen was peripheral blood. All receptors derive from an older man with active or convalescent COVID-19.

The V gene is TRBV4-2, the J gene TRBJ1-3; a weak D match, TRBD1 (5 bases). Trimming shortened V by 0 bases and J by 9 bases, and 12 bases separated the two germline ends. This CDR3 contains 14 residues. Germline-derived CDR1 and CDR2 are LGHNA and YNFKEQ. The CDR3 nucleotides read TGTGCCAGCAGCCAAGACAGGGAGGGAGTCACCATATATTTT. This gives the protein CASSQDREGVTIYF.

The rearrangement uses TRBV6-5 and TRBJ2-7; possibly TRBD2 for D (5 bases). Per the germline V gene, CDR1 is MNHEY and CDR2 is SVGAGI. This CDR3 contains 13 residues. V shed 7 bases and J shed 6 bases, with 16 bases lying between them. The CDR3 reads CASNIQDGGEQYF. The CDR3 bases are TGTGCCAGCAACATCCAGGACGGAGGCGAGCAGTACTTC.

This clone was observed a single time. The genes are TRBV10-2 and TRBJ2-1; 14 bases align to TRBD2. This CDR3 has 19 amino acids. The germline CDR1 and CDR2 sequences are WSHSY and SAAADI. Trimming removed 4 bases from V and 4 bases from J; junction bases left unmatched: 12. DNA of the CDR3: TGCGCCAGCAGTGGGCCGCTGACTAGCGGGAGGGCCGCTTACAATGAGCAGTTCTTC. Translating gives CASSGPLTSGRAAYNEQFF.

The chain uses TRBV24-1 and TRBJ2-5, with 10 bases aligning to TRBD2. The CDR3 totals 15 residues. With 4 bases clipped from V and 3 bases from J, the junction kept 4 bases outside the gene matches. Per germline, CDR1 KGHDR and CDR2 SFDVKD. The CDR3 coding sequence is TGTGCCACCAGTGAACCTGGACTAGCGGAAGAGACCCAGTACTTC. Encoded protein: CATSEPGLAEETQYF.

This CDR3 is CASSPPPGVHGEQYF. In nucleotides, the CDR3 is TGTGCCAGCTCACCCCCCCCGGGAGTTCACGGCGAGCAGTACTTC. The chain joins TRBV18 to TRBJ2-7; D might be TRBD2 (6 bases). This CDR3 comprises 15 residues. The germline V gene encodes CDR1 KGHSH and CDR2 LQKENI. Trimming shortened V by 3 bases and J by 6 bases, and 18 bases separated the two germline ends.

The chain has TRBV27 and TRBJ1-5, with TRBD1 as a possible D gene (5 bases). Trimming shortened V by 5 bases and J by 6 bases, and 17 bases separated the two germline ends. In germline, CDR1 is MNHEY, CDR2 SMNVEV (reference sequence). This CDR3 spans 15 amino acids. The CDR3 here is CASSPQAGRTQPQHF. CDR3 DNA sequence: TGTGCCAGCAGTCCACAGGCGGGGCGCACTCAGCCCCAGCATTTT.

The chain has TRBV2 and TRBJ1-2, with a weak D call TRBD1 (5 bases). CDR3 length: 14 residues. Per the germline V gene, CDR1 is SNHLY and CDR2 is FYNNEI. Deletions cut 5 bases from V and 3 bases from J, with 13 bases between. CDR3 sequence: CASSMSSRDYGYTF. The CDR3 coding sequence is TGTGCCAGCAGTATGTCCAGCAGGGACTATGGCTACACCTTC.

Ten or more counts support this clone. The V call is TRBV6-4, the J call TRBJ2-3; maybe TRBD2 (6 bases). The CDR3 extends over 16 amino acids. Germline CDR1 reads MRHNA; CDR2 reads SNTAGT. V was trimmed by 5 bases and J by 2 bases, leaving 17 bases between them. CDR3: CASSPTPEGTTDTQYF. The CDR3 DNA is TGTGCCAGCAGTCCCACCCCGGAGGGCACCACAGATACGCAGTATTTT.

The chain couples TRBV27 to TRBJ1-1, with TRBD1 matching 8 bases. V shed 5 bases, J shed 1 base, and the junction held 6 bases outside the gene matches. The germline CDR1 and CDR2 sequences are MNHEY and SMNVEV (reference sequence). This CDR3 region has 15 residues. CDR3 DNA: TGTGCCAGCAGTCCTGACAGGGGTCGGAACACTGAAGCTTTCTTT. Its translation is CASSPDRGRNTEAFF.

The chain has TRBV6-6 and TRBJ2-1, with D unclear. CDR1 is MNHNY and CDR2 is SVGAGI in the germline V gene (reference sequence). The CDR3 spans 14 residues. The germline V and J ends were trimmed by 0 bases and 4 bases, with 7 bases remaining between them. The CDR3 DNA follows: TGTGCCAGCAGTTACTCGAGTGGTTACAATGAGCAGTTCTTC. The encoded protein is CASSYSSGYNEQFF.

Details on this clone: Distinct nucleotide sequences in the sample also encode this CDR3. The V and J genes are TRBV30 and TRBJ2-7; 8 bases match TRBD2. The J segment lost 7 bases and the V segment lost 2 bases, leaving 10 bases of the junction unmatched. Germline values: CDR1 GTSNPN, CDR2 SVGIG (reference sequence). CDR3 length: 14 amino acids. CDR3 in amino acids: CAWSPTSEGGEQYF. The CDR3 DNA reads TGTGCCTGGAGTCCGACTAGCGAGGGGGGGGAGCAGTACTTC.

The chain carries TRBV2 and TRBJ2-5; 8 bases line up with TRBD1. Trimming cost V 6 bases and J 2 bases; bases outside gene matches: 2. The germline CDR1 and CDR2 sequences are SNHLY and FYNNEI. This CDR3 has 13 amino acids. The DNA of the CDR3 is TGTGCCAGCAGATGGACAGGGCAAGAGACCCAGTACTTC. This translates into CASRWTGQETQYF.

The chain has TRBV10-3 and TRBJ2-2; tentatively, D is TRBD1 (5 bases). This CDR3 has 14 residues. V was cut by 9 bases and J by 5 bases, with 16 bases left in between. CDR1 ENHRY and CDR2 SYGVKD come from the germline V gene. CDR3 loop: CAIHTRGTTGELFF. DNA of the CDR3: TGTGCCATTCACACAAGGGGTACTACCGGGGAGCTGTTTTTT.

The chain uses TRBV3-1 (or the pseudogene TRBV3-2) and TRBJ2-3; D remains ambiguous. Trimming pared 2 bases from V and 2 bases from J, leaving 8 bases between. CDR1 is LGHDT and CDR2 is YNNKEL in the germline V gene (reference sequence). This CDR3 is 14 amino acids long. The CDR3 protein is CASSQSPLTDTQYF. The CDR3 DNA follows: TGTGCCAGCAGCCAATCCCCTCTCACAGATACGCAGTATTTT.

V is TRBV5-6 and J is TRBJ1-2, with a tentative D call TRBD1 (5 bases). Trimming shortened V by 1 base and J by 5 bases, and 15 bases separated the two germline ends. The CDR3 extends over 15 amino acids. CDR1 is SGHDT and CDR2 is YYEEEE in the germline V gene. As DNA, the CDR3 is TGTGCCAGCAGCTTGTCCCCAGGGCCCCCTTATGGCTACACCTTC. Amino acids: CASSLSPGPPYGYTF. Based on the CDR3 plus reference TRBV5-6 and TRBJ1-2, the full variable domain is DAGVTQSPTHLIKTRGQQVTLRCSPKSGHDTVSWYQQALGQGPQFIFQYYEEEERQRGNFPDRFSGHQFPNYSSELNVNALLLGDSALYLCASSLSPGPPYGYTFGSGTRLTVV.

The chain links TRBV29-1 to TRBJ1-2; TRBD1 agrees at 7 bases. The CDR3 loop spans 13 amino acids. V dropped 5 bases and J dropped 3; count of bases not matched to a gene: 6. The germline gives CDR1 SQVTM, CDR2 ANQGSEA. DNA for the CDR3: TGCAGCGTTTCGACAGGGTTGGACTATGGCTACACCTTC. This gives the protein CSVSTGLDYGYTF.

This clone has a handful of counts. The rearrangement links TRBV24-1 to TRBJ1-1; D not resolved. CDR1 and CDR2 (germline): KGHDR, SFDVKD. This CDR3 spans 14 amino acids. V was clipped by 4 bases and J by 6 bases, with 14 bases between them. CDR3 sequence reads: CATSDPASGSEAFF. The CDR3 nucleotides are TGTGCCACCAGTGACCCAGCCTCGGGATCTGAAGCTTTCTTT.

This chain links TRBV18 with TRBJ1-2; 8 nucleotides line up with TRBD1. V gave up 2 bases and J gave up 4 bases; unmatched junction bases: 6. Germline V gene sequence: CDR1 KGHSH, CDR2 LQKENI. This CDR3 spans 15 amino acids. The CDR3 is CASSPGQGAVYGYTF. The CDR3 bases are TGTGCCAGCTCACCAGGGCAGGGGGCTGTCTATGGCTACACCTTC. The entire variable domain, with the rest obtained from reference TRBV18 and TRBJ1-2, is as follows: NAGVMQNPRHLVRRRGQEARLRCSPMKGHSHVYWYRQLPEEGLKFMVYLQKENIIDESGMPKERFSAEFPKEGPSILRIQQVVRGDSAAYFCASSPGQGAVYGYTFGSGTRLTVV.

There are a few counts of this clone. This chain joins TRBV28 and TRBJ1-1; maybe TRBD1 (6 bases). This CDR3 has 19 residues. V was cut by 7 bases and J by 3 bases, with 30 bases left in between. From germline, CDR1 is MDHEN and CDR2 SYDVKM. CDR3: CASTFGGREGMWLDTEAFF. As DNA, the CDR3 is TGTGCCAGCACCTTTGGGGGCAGGGAGGGGATGTGGCTGGACACTGAAGCTTTCTTT.

This clone was recorded only once. The chain couples TRBV6-6 to TRBJ1-6, with a possible D match to TRBD1 (6 bases). This CDR3 contains 14 residues. CDR1 and CDR2 (germline): MNHNY, SVGAGI (reference sequence). Trimming removed 4 bases from V and 4 bases from J, with 8 bases in between. The CDR3 DNA sequence: TGTGCCAGCAGTTCAGGACAGTATAATTCACCCCTCCACTTT. Its translation: CASSSGQYNSPLHF.

Remarks on this clone: Other DNA sequences from this sample encode an identical CDR3 as well. V and J are TRBV25-1 and TRBJ1-1; D not certain. The V gene's germline CDR1 is MGHDK and CDR2 SYGVNS. The V and J ends lost 6 bases and 1 base respectively, with 9 bases between them. This CDR3 has 13 amino acids. The CDR3 here is CASRVTENTEAFF. Written as DNA, the CDR3 is TGTGCCAGCAGGGTAACAGAGAACACTGAAGCTTTCTTT.

This rearrangement joins TRBV4-2 to TRBJ2-7, with D possibly matching TRBD2 (6 bases). Trimming removed 2 bases from V and 3 bases from J, with 17 bases in between. Germline loops: CDR1 LGHNA, CDR2 YNFKEQ. This CDR3 spans 16 amino acids. CDR3 residues: CASSQPAGTGVYEQYF. DNA for the CDR3: TGTGCCAGCAGCCAACCAGCCGGGACGGGAGTCTACGAGCAGTACTTC.

The V gene is TRBV12-1, the J gene TRBJ2-5; the table's D call, TRBD2, has no DNA check behind it. TRBV12-1 is recorded as a pseudogene. This CDR3 contains 13 residues. DNA for the CDR3: TGTGCCAGCAGCCCACCCGGGGAGGAGACCCAGTACTTC. This translates into CASSPPGEETQYF.

This chain links TRBV9 with TRBJ1-5; D remains unclear. CDR1 and CDR2 (germline): SGDLS, YYNGEE. The V and J ends lost 0 bases and 6 bases respectively, with 13 bases between them. The CDR3 is made up of 15 amino acids. CDR3 bases: TGTGCCAGCAGCGTAGGGTCGTCGGTTTCTCAGCCCCAGCATTTT. Translating it yields CASSVGSSVSQPQHF.

The rearrangement uses TRBV3-1 (or the pseudogene TRBV3-2) and TRBJ1-1; 7 positions agree with TRBD1. The CDR3 consists of 16 residues. Germline V gene sequence: CDR1 LGHDT, CDR2 YNNKEL (reference sequence). J gave up 0 bases and V 4 bases, and 8 bases lay outside the gene matches. This chain's CDR3 is CASSPPPRGVNTEAFF. CDR3 sequence (DNA): TGTGCCAGCAGCCCACCTCCCAGGGGGGTGAACACTGAAGCTTTCTTT.

This sequence joins TRBV9 and TRBJ2-5; 7 nucleotides align to TRBD2. Looked up from germline, CDR1 is SGDLS and CDR2 is YYNGEE. V shed 3 bases, J shed 1 base, and the junction held 3 bases outside the gene matches. The CDR3 contains 14 residues. Here the CDR3 reads CASSAWGGQETQYF. In nucleotides, the CDR3 is TGTGCCAGCAGCGCCTGGGGGGGCCAAGAGACCCAGTACTTC.

CDR3 protein: CASSELAGNSRETQYF. The CDR3 nucleotides read TGCGCCAGCAGTGAGCTAGCGGGGAACTCCAGAGAGACCCAGTACTTC. This rearrangement joins TRBV10-1 to TRBJ2-5, with 9 bases that match TRBD2. The CDR3 loop spans 16 amino acids. Per germline, CDR1 WNHNN and CDR2 SYGVQD (reference sequence). After removal of 2 bases from V and 4 bases from J, the junction contained 8 bases not matched to a gene.

The V and J genes are TRBV5-6 and TRBJ2-1; 14 bases are shared with TRBD2. The J segment lost 8 bases and the V segment lost 4 bases, leaving 8 bases of the junction unmatched. CDR1 and CDR2 from the germline V gene are SGHDT and YYEEEE. This CDR3 has 16 amino acids. The CDR3 DNA reads TGTGCCAGCAGCAAGGGACTAGCGGGAGTAAGGGATGAGCAGTTCTTC. Encoded protein: CASSKGLAGVRDEQFF.

V is TRBV5-1 and J is TRBJ2-3; 13 positions match TRBD2. CDR1 SGHRS and CDR2 YFSETQ come from the germline V gene. V lost 1 base, J lost 1 base, and 3 bases stayed unmatched. This CDR3 is 17 amino acids long. The CDR3 DNA follows: TGCGCCAGCAGCTTGACTAGCGGGGGGGTCGGCACAGATACGCAGTATTTT. Protein sequence: CASSLTSGGVGTDTQYF.

The V and J genes are TRBV3-1 (or the pseudogene TRBV3-2) and TRBJ2-1; D remains unclear. V lost 0 bases, J lost 5 bases, and 8 bases lay in between. The germline V gene has CDR1 LGHDT and CDR2 YNNKEL (reference sequence). The CDR3 is 14 residues long. The CDR3 coding sequence is TGTGCCAGCAGCCAAGACGTGAGCAACAATGAGCAGTTCTTC. It codes for CASSQDVSNNEQFF.

V gene TRBV19 combines with J gene TRBJ2-1, with D perhaps TRBD2 (6 bases). Trimming left V 7 bases short and J 5 bases short, with 18 bases between. This CDR3 is built from 15 residues. Germline values: CDR1 LNHDA, CDR2 SQIVND (reference sequence). CDR3: CASTLRPSVNNEQFF. The CDR3 DNA reads as TGTGCCAGTACCCTCCGCCCTAGCGTAAACAATGAGCAGTTCTTC. Full variable domain (missing parts from reference TRBV19 and TRBJ2-1): DGGITQSPKYLFRKEGQNVTLSCEQNLNHDAMYWYRQDPGQGLRLIYYSQIVNDFQKGDIAEGYSVSREKKESFPLTVTSAQKNPTAFYLCASTLRPSVNNEQFFGPGTRLTVL.

V is TRBV11-2 and J is TRBJ2-7, with TRBD2 as a possible D gene (5 bases). This CDR3 has 14 amino acids. Germline-derived CDR1 and CDR2 are SGHAT and FQNNGV. V was pared by 1 base and J by 1 base, with 8 bases between. In DNA, the CDR3 is TGTGCCAGCAGCTTAGCCCTAGCATCCTACGAGCAGTACTTC. This encodes CASSLALASYEQYF.